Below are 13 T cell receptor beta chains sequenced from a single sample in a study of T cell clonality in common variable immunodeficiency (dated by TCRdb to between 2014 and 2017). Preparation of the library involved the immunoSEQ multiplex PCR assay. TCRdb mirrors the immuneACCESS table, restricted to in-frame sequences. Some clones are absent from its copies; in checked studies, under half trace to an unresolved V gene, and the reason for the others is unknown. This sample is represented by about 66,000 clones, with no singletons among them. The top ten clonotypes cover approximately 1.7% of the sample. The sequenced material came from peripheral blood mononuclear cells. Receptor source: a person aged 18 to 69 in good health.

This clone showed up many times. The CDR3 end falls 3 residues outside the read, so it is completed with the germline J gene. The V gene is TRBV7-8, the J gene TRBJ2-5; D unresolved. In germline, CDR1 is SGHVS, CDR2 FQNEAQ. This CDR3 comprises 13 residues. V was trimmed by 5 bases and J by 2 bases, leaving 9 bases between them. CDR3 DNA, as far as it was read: TGTGCCAGCAGCATGACACAACAAGAGACC. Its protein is CASSMTQQET. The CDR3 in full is CASSMTQQETQYF.

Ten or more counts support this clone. CDR3 bases read: TGTGCCAGCGCAAGACTAGAAAGGTTTGACGAG. The encoded protein is CASARLERFDE. Given in full, the CDR3 is CASARLERFDEQYF. The chain combines TRBV12-3 or TRBV12-4 with TRBJ2-7; D possibly corresponds to TRBD2 (6 bases). The CDR3 end is not reached by the read, which stops 3 residues before it; the germline J gene fills it in. Trimming took 8 bases from V and 5 from J, leaving 19 bases between them. The CDR3 has 14 residues.

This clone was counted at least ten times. CDR3 DNA (partial): TGTGCCAGCAGCTTAGAGGGACTAGCGAACACCGGGGAG. Amino acids: CASSLEGLANTGE. From start to end, the CDR3 is CASSLEGLANTGELFF. The V call is TRBV7-8, the J call TRBJ2-2, with TRBD2 matching 8 bases. From the germline J gene comes the end of the CDR3, since the read stops 3 residues before it. Germline values: CDR1 SGHVS, CDR2 FQNEAQ. J lost 0 bases, V lost 1 base, and 1 base had no gene match. The CDR3 spans 16 residues.

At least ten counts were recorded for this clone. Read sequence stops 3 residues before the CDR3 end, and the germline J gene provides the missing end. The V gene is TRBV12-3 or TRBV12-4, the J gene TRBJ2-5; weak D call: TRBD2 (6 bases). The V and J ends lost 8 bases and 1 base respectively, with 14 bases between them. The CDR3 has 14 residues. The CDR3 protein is CASGLGGAQETQYF. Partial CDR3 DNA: TGTGCCAGCGGCCTCGGGGGAGCCCAAGAGACC.

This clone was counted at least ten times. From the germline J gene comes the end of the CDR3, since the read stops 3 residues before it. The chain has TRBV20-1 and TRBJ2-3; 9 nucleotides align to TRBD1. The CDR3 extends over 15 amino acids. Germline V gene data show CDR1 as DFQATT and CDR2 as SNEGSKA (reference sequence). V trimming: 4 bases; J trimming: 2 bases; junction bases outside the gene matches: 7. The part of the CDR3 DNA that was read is TGCAGTGCTACGCGACAGGGGGGACCCACAGATACG. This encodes CSATRQGGPTDT. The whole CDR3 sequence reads CSATRQGGPTDTQYF.

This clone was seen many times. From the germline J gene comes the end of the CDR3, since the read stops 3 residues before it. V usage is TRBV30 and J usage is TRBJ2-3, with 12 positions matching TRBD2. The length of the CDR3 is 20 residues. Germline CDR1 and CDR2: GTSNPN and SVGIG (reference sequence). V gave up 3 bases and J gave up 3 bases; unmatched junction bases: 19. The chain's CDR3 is CAWSPLSLAGGPGETDTQYF. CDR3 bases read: TGTGCCTGGAGCCCTCTTTCCCTAGCGGGAGGGCCTGGGGAGACAGATACG.

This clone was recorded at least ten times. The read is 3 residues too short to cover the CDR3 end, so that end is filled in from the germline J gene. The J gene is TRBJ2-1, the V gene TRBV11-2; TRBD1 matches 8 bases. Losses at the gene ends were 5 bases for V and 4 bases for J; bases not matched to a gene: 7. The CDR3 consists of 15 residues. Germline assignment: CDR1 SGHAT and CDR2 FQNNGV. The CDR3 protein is CASSTQTGVYNEQFF. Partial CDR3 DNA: TGTGCCAGCAGCACACAGACAGGGGTTTACAATGAG.

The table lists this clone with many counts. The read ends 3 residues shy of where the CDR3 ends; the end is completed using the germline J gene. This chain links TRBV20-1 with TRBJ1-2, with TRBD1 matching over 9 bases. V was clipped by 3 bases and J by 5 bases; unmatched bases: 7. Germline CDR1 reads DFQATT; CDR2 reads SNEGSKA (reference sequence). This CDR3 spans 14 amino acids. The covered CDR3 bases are TGCAGTGCTAGGGTTGGGACAGGGCATTATGGC. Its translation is CSARVGTGHYG. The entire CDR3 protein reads CSARVGTGHYGYTF.

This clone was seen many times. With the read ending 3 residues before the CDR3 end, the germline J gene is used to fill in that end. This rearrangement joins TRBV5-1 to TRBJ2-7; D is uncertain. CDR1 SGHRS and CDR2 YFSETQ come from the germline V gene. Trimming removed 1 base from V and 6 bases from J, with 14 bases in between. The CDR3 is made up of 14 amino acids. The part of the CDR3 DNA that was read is TGCGCCAGCAGCTTGTCCCCAGTTACGAGCGAG. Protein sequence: CASSLSPVTSE. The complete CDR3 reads CASSLSPVTSEQYF.

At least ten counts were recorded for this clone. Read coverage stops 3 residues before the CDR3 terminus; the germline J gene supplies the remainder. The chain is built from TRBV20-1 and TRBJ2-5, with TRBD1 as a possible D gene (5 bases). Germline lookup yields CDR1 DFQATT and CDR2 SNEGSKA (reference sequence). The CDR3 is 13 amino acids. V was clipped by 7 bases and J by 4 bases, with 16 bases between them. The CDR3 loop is CSEGHQRGETQYF. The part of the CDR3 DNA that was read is TGCAGTGAAGGACACCAAAGGGGAGAGACC.

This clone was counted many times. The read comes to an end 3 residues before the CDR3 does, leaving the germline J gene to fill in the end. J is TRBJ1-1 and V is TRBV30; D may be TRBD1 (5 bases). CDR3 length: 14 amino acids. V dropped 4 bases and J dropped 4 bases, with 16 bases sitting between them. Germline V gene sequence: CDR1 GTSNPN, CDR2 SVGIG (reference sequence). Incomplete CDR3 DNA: TGTGCCTGGAATGTTGCGGGGCATGGCACTGAA. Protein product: CAWNVAGHGTE. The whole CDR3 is CAWNVAGHGTEAFF.

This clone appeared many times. The CDR3 reads CASSPPSGRGGEQYF. Partial CDR3 DNA: TGTGCCAGCTCACCACCGAGCGGCAGGGGAGGCGAG. The V and J genes are TRBV18 and TRBJ2-7; D might be TRBD1 or TRBD2, each matching 6 bases. The CDR3 extends 3 residues past the end of the read, so its final part is completed from the germline J gene. The ends were cut back, 0 bases at V and 6 bases at J, with 15 bases in the middle. The V gene's germline CDR1 is KGHSH and CDR2 LQKENI. The CDR3 is 15 amino acids.

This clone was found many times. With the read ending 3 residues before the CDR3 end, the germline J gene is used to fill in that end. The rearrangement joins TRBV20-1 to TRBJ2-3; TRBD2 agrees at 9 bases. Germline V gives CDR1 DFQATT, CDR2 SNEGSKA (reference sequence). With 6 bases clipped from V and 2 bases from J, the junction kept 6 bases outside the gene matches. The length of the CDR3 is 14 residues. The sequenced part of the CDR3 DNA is TGCAGTGCGTCTCTAGCGGGGACCACAGATACG. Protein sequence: CSASLAGTTDT. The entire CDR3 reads CSASLAGTTDTQYF.